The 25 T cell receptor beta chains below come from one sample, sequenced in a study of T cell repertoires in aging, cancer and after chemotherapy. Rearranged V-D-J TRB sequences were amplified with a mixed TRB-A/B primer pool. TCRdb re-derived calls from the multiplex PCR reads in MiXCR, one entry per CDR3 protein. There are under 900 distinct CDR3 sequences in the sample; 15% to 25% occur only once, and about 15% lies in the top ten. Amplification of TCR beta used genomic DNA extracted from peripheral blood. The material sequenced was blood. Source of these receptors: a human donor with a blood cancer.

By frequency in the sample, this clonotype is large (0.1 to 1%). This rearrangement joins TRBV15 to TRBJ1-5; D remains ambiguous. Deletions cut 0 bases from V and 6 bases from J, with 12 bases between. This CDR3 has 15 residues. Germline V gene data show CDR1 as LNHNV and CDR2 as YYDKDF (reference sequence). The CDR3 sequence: CATSRDQSVGQPQHF. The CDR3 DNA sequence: TGTGCCACCAGCAGAGATCAATCGGTTGGTCAGCCCCAGCATTTT.

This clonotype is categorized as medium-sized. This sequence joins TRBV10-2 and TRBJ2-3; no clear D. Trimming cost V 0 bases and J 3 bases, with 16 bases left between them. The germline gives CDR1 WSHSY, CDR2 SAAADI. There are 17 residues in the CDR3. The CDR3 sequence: CASSESRQAPLTDTQYF. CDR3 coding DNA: TGCGCCAGCAGTGAGTCGCGTCAGGCACCCCTGACAGATACGCAGTATTTT.

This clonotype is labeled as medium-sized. Written as DNA, the CDR3 is TGCAGTGCTAGAGATGGGGCGAACACTGAAGCTTTCTTT. Amino acid sequence: CSARDGANTEAFF. J is TRBJ1-1 and V is TRBV20-1; D is possibly TRBD1 (5 bases). V was shortened by 0 bases and J by 1 base, with 6 bases between the two germline ends. The germline V gene has CDR1 DFQATT and CDR2 SNEGSKA (reference sequence). This CDR3 contains 13 residues.

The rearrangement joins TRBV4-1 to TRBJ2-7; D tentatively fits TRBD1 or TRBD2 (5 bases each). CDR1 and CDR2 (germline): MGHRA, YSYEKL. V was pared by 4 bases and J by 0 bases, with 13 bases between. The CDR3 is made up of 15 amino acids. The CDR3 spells CASSPRDGYSYEQYF. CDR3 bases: TGCGCCAGCAGCCCGAGGGACGGTTACTCCTACGAGCAGTACTTC.

The CDR3 nucleotides read TGCAGTGCTAGGAAGGGGGGATCAGGGGAAGGCTACACCTTC. Residues: CSARKGGSGEGYTF. The rearrangement uses TRBV20-1 and TRBJ1-2; maybe TRBD1 (6 bases). V dropped 3 bases and J dropped 8 bases, with 19 bases sitting between them. The CDR3 consists of 14 residues. Germline CDR1 DFQATT, CDR2 SNEGSKA (reference sequence).

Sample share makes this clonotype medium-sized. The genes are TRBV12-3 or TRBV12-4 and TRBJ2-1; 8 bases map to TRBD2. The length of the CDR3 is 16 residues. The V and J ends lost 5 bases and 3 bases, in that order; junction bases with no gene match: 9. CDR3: CASSGGGSGNYNEQFF. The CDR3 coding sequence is TGTGCCAGCAGTGGTGGGGGTAGCGGGAACTACAATGAGCAGTTCTTC.

The CDR3 loop is CASSDGLAGSADTQYF. The CDR3 DNA follows: TGTGCCAGCAGTGACGGTCTAGCGGGGTCGGCAGATACGCAGTATTTT. The chain carries TRBV6-4 and TRBJ2-3; 9 bases agree with TRBD2. V dropped 2 bases and J dropped 4; count of bases not matched to a gene: 7. The germline V gene encodes CDR1 MRHNA and CDR2 SNTAGT. This CDR3 comprises 16 residues.

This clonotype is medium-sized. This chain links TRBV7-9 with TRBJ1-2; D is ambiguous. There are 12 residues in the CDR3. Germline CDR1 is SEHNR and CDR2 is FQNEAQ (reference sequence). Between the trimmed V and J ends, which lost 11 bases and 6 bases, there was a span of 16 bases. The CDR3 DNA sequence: TGTGCCGGGCAACCAGAGACTCATGGCTACACCTTC. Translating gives CAGQPETHGYTF.

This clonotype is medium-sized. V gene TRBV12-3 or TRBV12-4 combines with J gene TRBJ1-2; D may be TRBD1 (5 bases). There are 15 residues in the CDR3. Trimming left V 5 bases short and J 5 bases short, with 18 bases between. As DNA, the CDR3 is TGTGCCAGCAGTCCCCGGAGGGGTAGGGCTTATGGCTACACCTTC. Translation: CASSPRRGRAYGYTF.

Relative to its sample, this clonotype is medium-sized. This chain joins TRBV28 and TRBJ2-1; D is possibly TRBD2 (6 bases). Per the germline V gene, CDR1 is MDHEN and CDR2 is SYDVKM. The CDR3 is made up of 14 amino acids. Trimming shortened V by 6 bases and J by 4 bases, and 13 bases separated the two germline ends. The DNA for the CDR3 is TGTGCCAGCAGGGGGGGACTGGTGTACAATGAGCAGTTCTTC. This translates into CASRGGLVYNEQFF.

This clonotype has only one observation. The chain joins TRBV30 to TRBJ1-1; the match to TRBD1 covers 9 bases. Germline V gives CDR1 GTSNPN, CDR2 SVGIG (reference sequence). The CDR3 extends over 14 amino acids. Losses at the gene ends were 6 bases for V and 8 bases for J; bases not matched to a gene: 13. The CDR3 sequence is CACTKGQGTLEAFF. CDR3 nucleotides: TGTGCCTGCACAAAAGGACAGGGGACATTAGAAGCTTTCTTT. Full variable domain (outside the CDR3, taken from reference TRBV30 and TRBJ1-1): SQTIHQWPATLVQPVGSPLSLECTVEGTSNPNLYWYRQAAGRGLQLLFYSVGIGQISSEVPQNLSASRPQDRQFILSSKKLLLSDSGFYLCACTKGQGTLEAFFGQGTRLTVV.

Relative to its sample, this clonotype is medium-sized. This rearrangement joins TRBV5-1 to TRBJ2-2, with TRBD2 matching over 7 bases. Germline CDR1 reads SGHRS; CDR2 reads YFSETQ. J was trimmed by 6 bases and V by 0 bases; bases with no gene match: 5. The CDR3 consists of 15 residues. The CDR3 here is CASSLGGSNAGELFF. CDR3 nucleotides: TGCGCCAGCAGCTTGGGCGGGAGCAATGCCGGGGAGCTGTTTTTT.

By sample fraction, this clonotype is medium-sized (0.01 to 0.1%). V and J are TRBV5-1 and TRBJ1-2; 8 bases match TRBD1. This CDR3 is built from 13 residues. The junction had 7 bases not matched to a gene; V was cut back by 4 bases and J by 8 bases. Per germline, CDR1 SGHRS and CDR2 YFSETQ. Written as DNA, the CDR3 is TGCGCCAGCAGCCTGGACAGGGCTGAGGGCTACACCTTC. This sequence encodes CASSLDRAEGYTF.

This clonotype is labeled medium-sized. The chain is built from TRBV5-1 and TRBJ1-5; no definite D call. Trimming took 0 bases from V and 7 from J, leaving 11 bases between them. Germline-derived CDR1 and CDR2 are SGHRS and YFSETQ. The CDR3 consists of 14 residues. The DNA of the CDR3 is TGCGCCAGCAGCTTGGAAGGGTCTCAACAGCCCCAGCATTTT. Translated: CASSLEGSQQPQHF.

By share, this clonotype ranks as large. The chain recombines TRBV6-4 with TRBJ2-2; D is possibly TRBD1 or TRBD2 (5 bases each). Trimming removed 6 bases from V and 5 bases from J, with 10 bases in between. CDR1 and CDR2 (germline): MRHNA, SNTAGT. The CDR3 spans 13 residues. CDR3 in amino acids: CASSDGTTGELFF. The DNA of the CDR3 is TGTGCCAGCAGCGACGGGACGACCGGGGAGCTGTTTTTT.

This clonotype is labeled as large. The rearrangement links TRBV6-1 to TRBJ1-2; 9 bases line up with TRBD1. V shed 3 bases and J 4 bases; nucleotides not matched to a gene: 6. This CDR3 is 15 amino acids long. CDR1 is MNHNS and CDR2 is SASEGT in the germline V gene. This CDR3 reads CASSDYRGRSYGYTF. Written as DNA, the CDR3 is TGTGCCAGCAGTGACTACAGGGGGCGCAGCTATGGCTACACCTTC.

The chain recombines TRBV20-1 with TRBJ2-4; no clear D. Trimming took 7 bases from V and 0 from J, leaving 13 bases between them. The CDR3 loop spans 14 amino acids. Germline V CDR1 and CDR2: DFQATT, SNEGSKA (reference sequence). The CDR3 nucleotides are TGCAGTGTTCAACCCGGCGCAGCCAAAAACATTCAGTACTTC. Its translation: CSVQPGAAKNIQYF.

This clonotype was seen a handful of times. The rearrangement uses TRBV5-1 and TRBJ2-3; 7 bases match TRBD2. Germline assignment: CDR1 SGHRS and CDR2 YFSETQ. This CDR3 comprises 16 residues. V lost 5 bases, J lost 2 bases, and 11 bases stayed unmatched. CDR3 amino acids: CASSRDLAAPTDTQYF. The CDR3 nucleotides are TGCGCCAGCAGTCGGGATCTAGCGGCCCCCACAGATACGCAGTATTTT.

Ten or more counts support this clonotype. CDR3 DNA: TGTGCCAGCAGCTTCCTTTTGGCTTTCTTT. It translates to CASSFLLAFF. This chain uses TRBV5-8 with TRBJ1-1, with D unresolved. The CDR3 spans 10 residues. Germline V lookup: CDR1 SGHTS, CDR2 YDEGEE. The V gene lost 2 bases and the J gene lost 11 bases, with 7 bases spanning the gap. The full variable domain, completed using reference TRBV5-8 and TRBJ1-1, is EAGVTQSPTHLIKTRGQQATLRCSPISGHTSVYWYQQALGLGLQFLLWYDEGEERNRGNFPPRFSGRQFPNYSSELNVNALELEDSALYLCASSFLLAFFGQGTRLTVV.

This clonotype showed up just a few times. The CDR3 sequence is CASSQSQAFVQYF. The CDR3 nucleotides are TGCGCCAGCAGTCAAAGCCAGGCATTCGTGCAGTACTTC. V and J are TRBV23-1 and TRBJ2-7; D is unclear. TRBV23-1 is given ORF status, its function remaining uncertain. Trimming cost V 2 bases and J 9 bases, with 14 bases left between them. CDR3 length equals 13 residues.

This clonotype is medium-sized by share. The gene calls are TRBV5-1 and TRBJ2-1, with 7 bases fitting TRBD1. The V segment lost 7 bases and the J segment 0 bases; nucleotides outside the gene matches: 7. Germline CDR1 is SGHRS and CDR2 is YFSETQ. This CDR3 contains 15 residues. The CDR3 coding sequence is TGCGCCAGCTTCCTCCGGACAGGCTCCTACAATGAGCAGTTCTTC. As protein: CASFLRTGSYNEQFF.

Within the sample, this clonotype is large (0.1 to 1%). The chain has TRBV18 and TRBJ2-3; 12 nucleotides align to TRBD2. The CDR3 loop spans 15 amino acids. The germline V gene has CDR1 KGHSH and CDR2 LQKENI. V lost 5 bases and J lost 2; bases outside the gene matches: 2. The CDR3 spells CASSRTSGDTDTQYF. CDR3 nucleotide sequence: TGTGCCAGCTCAAGGACTAGCGGGGACACAGATACGCAGTATTTT.

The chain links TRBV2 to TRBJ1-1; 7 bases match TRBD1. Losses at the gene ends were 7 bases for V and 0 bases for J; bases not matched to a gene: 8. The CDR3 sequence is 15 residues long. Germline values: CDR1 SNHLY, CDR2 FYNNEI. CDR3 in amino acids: CASTGEGAVNTEAFF. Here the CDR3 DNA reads TGTGCCAGCACCGGCGAGGGGGCGGTGAACACTGAAGCTTTCTTT.

Written as DNA, the CDR3 is TGTGCCACCGGGGACAGGGACCAGGATACGCAGTATTTT. This translates into CATGDRDQDTQYF. The chain carries TRBV6-1 and TRBJ2-3; 9 bases match TRBD1. V lost 10 bases to trimming and J lost 6 bases; unmatched junction nucleotides: 8. CDR3 size: 13 residues. Germline assignment: CDR1 MNHNS and CDR2 SASEGT.

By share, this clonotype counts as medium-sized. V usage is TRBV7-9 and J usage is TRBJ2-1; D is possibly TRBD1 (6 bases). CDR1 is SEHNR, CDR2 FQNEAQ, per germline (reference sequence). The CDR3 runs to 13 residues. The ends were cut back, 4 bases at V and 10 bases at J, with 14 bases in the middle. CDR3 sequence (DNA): TGTGCCAGCAGCTCCCGGTCCCAGGGGGAGCAGTTCTTC. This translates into CASSSRSQGEQFF.